This T cell receptor beta chain was obtained from a study of T cells in Graves' hyperthyroidism and ophthalmopathy. Authors of the study amplified TCR beta CDR3 regions from RNA transcripts. The HTBI primer set was used in a first-round RT-PCR of the TCR CDR3. TCRdb analysed the multiplex PCR reads with MiXCR anew, one entry per CDR3 protein. This table has about 640,000 distinct CDR3 sequences, more than 20% appearing once. Findings of the study overall: Blood shared most expanded thyroid clonotypes above 0.001.

Remarks on this clonotype: Its specificity is not known.

V dropped 3 bases and J dropped 8 bases, with 12 bases sitting between them. The CDR3 totals 14 residues. Germline loops: CDR1 SGHRS, CDR2 YFSETQ. This sequence was found in a man aged 25-40 years with Graves' ophthalmopathy. Sequenced: blood. This sequence joins TRBV5-1 and TRBJ1-6; unclear D gene. In DNA form, the CDR3 reads TGCGCCAGCAGCTACGGACCCATGGATTCACCCCTCCACTTT. It yields the protein CASSYGPMDSPLHF.